This entry concerns a single TCR beta chain. Per the original methods: Nucleated cell counts were estimated from reference gene primer amplification. The method was immunoSEQ multiplex PCR; TCRdb's version includes in-frame clones alone and lacks a portion of them. That table gives V, J and clone size, and the DNA gave D and trimming. The sample lists 55,000 to 80,000 clones; roughly four fifths were seen once. This specimen comes from a study of blood T cell repertoires in COVID-19. About the research overall: The origin of the acute and convalescent COVID-19 samples was the United States, Italy and Spain. T cells, B-cell-depleted T cells, or PBMCs provided the cDNA or gDNA that served as material.

Germline CDR1 and CDR2: SQVTM and ANQGSEA. The V and J ends lost 7 bases and 2 bases, in that order; junction bases with no gene match: 8. There are 14 residues in the CDR3. The clonotype comes from a woman older than 75 with acute or convalescent COVID-19. The sequencing input was peripheral blood. The chain joins TRBV29-1 to TRBJ2-3; 8 bases agree with TRBD2. The CDR3 coding sequence is TGCAGCGCCGGAACTAGCGGTACCACAGATACGCAGTATTTT. Residues: CSAGTSGTTDTQYF.